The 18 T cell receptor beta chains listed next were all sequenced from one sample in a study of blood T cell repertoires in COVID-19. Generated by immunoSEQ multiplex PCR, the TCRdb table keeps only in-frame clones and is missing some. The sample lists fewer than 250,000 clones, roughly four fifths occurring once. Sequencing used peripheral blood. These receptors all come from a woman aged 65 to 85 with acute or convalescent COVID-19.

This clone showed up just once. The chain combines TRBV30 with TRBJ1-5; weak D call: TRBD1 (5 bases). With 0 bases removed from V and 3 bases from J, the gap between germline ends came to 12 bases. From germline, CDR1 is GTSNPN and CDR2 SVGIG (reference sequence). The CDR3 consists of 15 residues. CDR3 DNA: TGTGCCTGGAGTGTACTTAATGGGGCCAATCAGCCCCAGCATTTT. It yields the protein CAWSVLNGANQPQHF.

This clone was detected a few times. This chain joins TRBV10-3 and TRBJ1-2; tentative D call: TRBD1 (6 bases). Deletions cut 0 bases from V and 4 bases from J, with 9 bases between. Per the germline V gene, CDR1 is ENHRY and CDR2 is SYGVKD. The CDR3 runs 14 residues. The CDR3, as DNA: TGTGCCATCAGTGAGTCCAGGGGAAGCTATGGCTACACCTTC. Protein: CAISESRGSYGYTF.

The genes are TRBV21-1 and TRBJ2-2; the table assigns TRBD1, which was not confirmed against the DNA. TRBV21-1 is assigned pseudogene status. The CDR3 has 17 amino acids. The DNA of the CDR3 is TGTGCCAGCGGACCCATAGACAGGGGGAGCAACACCGGGGAGCTGTTTTTT. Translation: CASGPIDRGSNTGELFF.

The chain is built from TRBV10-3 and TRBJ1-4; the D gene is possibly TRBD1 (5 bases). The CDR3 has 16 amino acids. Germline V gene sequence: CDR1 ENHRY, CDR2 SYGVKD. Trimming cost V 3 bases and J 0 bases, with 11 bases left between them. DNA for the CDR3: TGTGCCATCAGTGACCCGTACAGGACAACTAATGAAAAACTGTTTTTT. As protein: CAISDPYRTTNEKLFF.

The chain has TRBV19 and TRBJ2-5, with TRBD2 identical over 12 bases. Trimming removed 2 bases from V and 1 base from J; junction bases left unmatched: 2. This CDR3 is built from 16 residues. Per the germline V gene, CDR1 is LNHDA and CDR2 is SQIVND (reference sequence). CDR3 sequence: CASSILTSGGQETQYF. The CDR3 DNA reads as TGTGCCAGTAGTATATTGACTAGCGGGGGCCAAGAGACCCAGTACTTC.

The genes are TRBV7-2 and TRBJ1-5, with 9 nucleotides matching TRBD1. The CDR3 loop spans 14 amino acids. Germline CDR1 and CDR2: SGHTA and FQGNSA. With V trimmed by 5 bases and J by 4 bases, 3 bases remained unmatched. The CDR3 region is CASSPGQGNQPQHF. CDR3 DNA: TGTGCCAGCAGCCCGGGACAGGGAAATCAGCCCCAGCATTTT.

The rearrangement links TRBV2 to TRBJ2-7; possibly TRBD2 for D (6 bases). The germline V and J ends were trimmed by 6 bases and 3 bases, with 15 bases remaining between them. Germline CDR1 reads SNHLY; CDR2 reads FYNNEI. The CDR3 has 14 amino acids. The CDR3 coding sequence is TGTGCCAGCAGATCGCCGGGAGAATTCTACGAGCAGTACTTC. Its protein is CASRSPGEFYEQYF.

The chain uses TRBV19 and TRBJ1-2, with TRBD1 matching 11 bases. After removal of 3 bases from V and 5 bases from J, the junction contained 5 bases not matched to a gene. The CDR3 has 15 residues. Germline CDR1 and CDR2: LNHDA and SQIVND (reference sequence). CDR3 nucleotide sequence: TGTGCCAGTAGTATTGGACAGGGGGCGAAGTATGGCTACACCTTC. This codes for CASSIGQGAKYGYTF.

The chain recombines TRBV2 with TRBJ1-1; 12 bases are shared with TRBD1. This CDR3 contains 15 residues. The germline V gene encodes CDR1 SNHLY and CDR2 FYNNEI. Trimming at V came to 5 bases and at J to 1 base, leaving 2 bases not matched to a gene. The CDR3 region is CASSRDRGQNTEAFF. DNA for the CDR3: TGTGCCAGCAGTAGGGACAGGGGGCAGAACACTGAAGCTTTCTTT.

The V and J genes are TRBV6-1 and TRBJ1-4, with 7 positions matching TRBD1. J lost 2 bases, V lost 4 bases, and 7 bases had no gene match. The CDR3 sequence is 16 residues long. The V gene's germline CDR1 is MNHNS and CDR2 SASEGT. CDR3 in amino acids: CASSVDRAITNEKLFF. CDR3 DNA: TGTGCCAGCAGTGTTGACAGGGCAATCACTAATGAAAAACTGTTTTTT.

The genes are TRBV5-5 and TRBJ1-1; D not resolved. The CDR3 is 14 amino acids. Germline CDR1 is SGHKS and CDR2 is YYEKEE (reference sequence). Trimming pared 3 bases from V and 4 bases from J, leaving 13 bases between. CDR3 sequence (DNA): TGTGCCAGCAGCTCCTGGGCCGAGGGCACTGAAGCTTTCTTT. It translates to CASSSWAEGTEAFF.

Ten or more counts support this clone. CDR3 in DNA: TGTGCCAGCAGTTTTTCCCCAGGGGGAATCTACACCTTC. Protein product: CASSFSPGGIYTF. The gene calls are TRBV27 and TRBJ1-2; TRBD1 aligns across 7 bases. V shed 3 bases, J shed 10 bases, and the junction held 8 bases outside the gene matches. CDR3 size: 13 residues. Germline V gene sequence: CDR1 MNHEY, CDR2 SMNVEV (reference sequence).

CDR3 in amino acids: CASSLGKTGAVQETQYF. DNA of the CDR3: TGTGCCAGCAGCTTAGGCAAAACAGGGGCCGTCCAAGAGACCCAGTACTTC. The V and J genes are TRBV11-2 and TRBJ2-5; 7 bases are a match to TRBD1. Germline V gene lookup returns CDR1 SGHAT and CDR2 FQNNGV. This CDR3 has 17 amino acids. Trimming at V came to 1 base and at J to 1 base, leaving 9 bases not matched to a gene.

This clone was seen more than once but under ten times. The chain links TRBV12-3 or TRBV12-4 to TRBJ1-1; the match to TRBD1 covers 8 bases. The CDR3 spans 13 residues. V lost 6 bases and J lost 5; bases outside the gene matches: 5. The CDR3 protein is CASSQGARTEAFF. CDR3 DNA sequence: TGTGCCAGCAGCCAGGGGGCGCGTACTGAAGCTTTCTTT.

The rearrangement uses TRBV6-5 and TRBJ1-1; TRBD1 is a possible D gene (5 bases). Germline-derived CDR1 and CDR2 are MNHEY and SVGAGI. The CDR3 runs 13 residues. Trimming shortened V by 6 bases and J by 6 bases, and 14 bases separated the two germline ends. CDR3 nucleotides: TGTGCCAGCAGCAGGGAGGCCCCCTCTGAAGCTTTCTTT. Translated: CASSREAPSEAFF.

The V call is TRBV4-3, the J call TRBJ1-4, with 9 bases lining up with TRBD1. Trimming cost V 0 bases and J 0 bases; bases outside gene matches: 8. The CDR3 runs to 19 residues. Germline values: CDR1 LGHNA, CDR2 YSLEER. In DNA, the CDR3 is TGCGCCAGCAGCCAAGACCCCGACAGGGGGGCTGCAACTAATGAAAAACTGTTTTTT. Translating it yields CASSQDPDRGAATNEKLFF.

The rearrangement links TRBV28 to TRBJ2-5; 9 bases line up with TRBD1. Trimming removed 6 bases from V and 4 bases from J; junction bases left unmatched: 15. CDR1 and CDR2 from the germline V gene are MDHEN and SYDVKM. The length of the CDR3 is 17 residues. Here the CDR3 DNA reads TGTGCCAGCAGACCTACCCTCGGGACAGGGCAACGAGAGACCCAGTACTTC. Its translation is CASRPTLGTGQRETQYF.

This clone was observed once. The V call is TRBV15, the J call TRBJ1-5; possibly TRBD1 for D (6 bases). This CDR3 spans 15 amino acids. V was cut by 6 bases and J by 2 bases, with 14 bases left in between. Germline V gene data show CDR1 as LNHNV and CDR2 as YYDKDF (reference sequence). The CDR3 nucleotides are TGTGCCACCAGTGTTCTCAGGGGCGGCAATCAGCCCCAGCATTTT. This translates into CATSVLRGGNQPQHF.